This TCR beta chain was retrieved from a study of spatial heterogeneity in lung cancer. Stated time point: sample taken at primary tumor resection. A single record per CDR3 protein comes from TCRdb applying MiXCR to the 5' RACE reads. The sample lists 40,000 to 55,000 distinct CDR3 sequences, roughly an eighth seen once, with 55% to 70% in the top ten. CDR1 is SQVTM, CDR2 ANQGSEA, per germline. The CDR3 contains 12 residues. The ends were cut back, 5 bases at V and 5 bases at J, with 9 bases in the middle. The rearrangement uses TRBV29-1 and TRBJ2-2; the D gene is possibly TRBD2 (6 bases). The specimen comprised PBMCs, sampled at surgery. The sequence came from a male donor with early-stage non-small cell lung cancer. The CDR3 reads CSVRERTGELFF. The DNA for the CDR3 is TGCAGCGTTCGGGAGCGGACCGGGGAGCTGTTTTTT.